This T cell receptor beta chain was sequenced for a study of identical twins. This clonotype was recorded a few times. This CDR3 is 15 amino acids long. The germline gives CDR1 SGHRS, CDR2 YFSETQ. Trimming pared 0 bases from V and 0 bases from J, leaving 7 bases between. TCRdb itself ran the 5' RACE reads through MiXCR, one entry per CDR3 protein. Of 450,000 to 500,000 distinct CDR3 sequences in the sample, approximately 14% are singletons; the top ten hold approximately 0.9%. Separately, the same data were catalogued under a study of yellow fever vaccine responses in identical twins.

The sequence was collected from a woman younger than 30 in good health. The chain joins TRBV5-1 to TRBJ2-1, with D unresolved. Sequenced: CD4+ T cells sorted from blood. The CDR3 sequence: CASSLEPSSYNEQFF. The CDR3 nucleotides are TGCGCCAGCAGCTTGGAACCGAGCTCCTACAATGAGCAGTTCTTC.